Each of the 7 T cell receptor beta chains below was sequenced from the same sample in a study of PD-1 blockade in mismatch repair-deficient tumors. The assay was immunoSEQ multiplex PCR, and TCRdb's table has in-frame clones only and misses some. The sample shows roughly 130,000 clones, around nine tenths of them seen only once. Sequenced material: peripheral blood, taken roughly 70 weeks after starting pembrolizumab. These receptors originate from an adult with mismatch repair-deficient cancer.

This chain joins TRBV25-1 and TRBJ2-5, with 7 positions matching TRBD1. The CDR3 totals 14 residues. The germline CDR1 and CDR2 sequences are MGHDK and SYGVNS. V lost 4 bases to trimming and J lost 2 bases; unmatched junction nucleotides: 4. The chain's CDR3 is CASSAWTGQETQYF. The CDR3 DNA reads TGTGCCAGCAGTGCATGGACAGGTCAAGAGACCCAGTACTTC.

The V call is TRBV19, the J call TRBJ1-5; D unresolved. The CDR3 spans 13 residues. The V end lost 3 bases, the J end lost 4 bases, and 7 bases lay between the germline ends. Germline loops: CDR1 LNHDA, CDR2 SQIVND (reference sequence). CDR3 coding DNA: TGTGCCAGTAGTATCCGGACTAATCAGCCCCAGCATTTT. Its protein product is CASSIRTNQPQHF. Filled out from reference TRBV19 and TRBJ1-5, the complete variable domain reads DGGITQSPKYLFRKEGQNVTLSCEQNLNHDAMYWYRQDPGQGLRLIYYSQIVNDFQKGDIAEGYSVSREKKESFPLTVTSAQKNPTAFYLCASSIRTNQPQHFGDGTRLSIL.

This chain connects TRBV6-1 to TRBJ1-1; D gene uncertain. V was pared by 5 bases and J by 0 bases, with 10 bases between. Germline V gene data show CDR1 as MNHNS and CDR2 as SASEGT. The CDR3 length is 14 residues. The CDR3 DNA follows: TGTGCCAGCAGTCAAGACGGAATGAACACTGAAGCTTTCTTT. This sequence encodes CASSQDGMNTEAFF.

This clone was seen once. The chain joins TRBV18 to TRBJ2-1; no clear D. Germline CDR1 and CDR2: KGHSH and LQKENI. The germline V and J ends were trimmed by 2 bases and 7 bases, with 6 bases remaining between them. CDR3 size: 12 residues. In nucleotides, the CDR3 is TGTGCCAGCTCACCAGTGGTAAATGAGCAGTTCTTC. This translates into CASSPVVNEQFF. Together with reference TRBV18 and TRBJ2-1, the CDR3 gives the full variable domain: NAGVMQNPRHLVRRRGQEARLRCSPMKGHSHVYWYRQLPEEGLKFMVYLQKENIIDESGMPKERFSAEFPKEGPSILRIQQVVRGDSAAYFCASSPVVNEQFFGPGTRLTVL.

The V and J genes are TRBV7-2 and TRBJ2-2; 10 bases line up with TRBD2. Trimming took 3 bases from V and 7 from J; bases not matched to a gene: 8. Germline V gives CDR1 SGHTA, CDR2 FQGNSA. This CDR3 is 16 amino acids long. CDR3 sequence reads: CASSFSGRAGNGELFF. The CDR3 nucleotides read TGTGCCAGCAGCTTCAGCGGGAGGGCCGGGAACGGGGAGCTGTTTTTT.

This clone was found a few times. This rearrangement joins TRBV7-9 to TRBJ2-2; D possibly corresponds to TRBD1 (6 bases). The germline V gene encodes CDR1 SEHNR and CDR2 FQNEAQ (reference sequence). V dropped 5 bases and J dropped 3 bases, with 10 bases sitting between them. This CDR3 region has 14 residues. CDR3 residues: CASSRAGDTGELFF. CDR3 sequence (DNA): TGTGCCAGCAGCCGGGCAGGGGACACCGGGGAGCTGTTTTTT.

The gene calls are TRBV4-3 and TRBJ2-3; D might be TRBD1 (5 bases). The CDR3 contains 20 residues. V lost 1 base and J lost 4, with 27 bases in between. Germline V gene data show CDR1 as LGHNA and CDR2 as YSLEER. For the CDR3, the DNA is TGCGCCAGCAGCCAAGCTCTTACAGGCGAGCTGTTGTCACGCGCAGATACGCAGTATTTT. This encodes CASSQALTGELLSRADTQYF.